This record looks at one T cell receptor (beta chain) sequence and its context. Antigen unknown. The CDR3 has 17 amino acids. Germline lookup yields CDR1 WSHSY and CDR2 SAAADI. With 3 bases removed from V and 3 bases from J, the gap between germline ends came to 18 bases. The record originates from a study of cytomegalovirus exposure and HLA in healthy donors. Study-wide findings and caveats: It was likely that a cluster of highly shared sequence variants was a sequencing artifact. Per a prior analysis, the majority of TCR beta V segments were productive roughly 90% or roughly 30% of the time.

PCR employed 60 Vbeta and 13 Jbeta primers. Profiled with immunoSEQ multiplex PCR; TCRdb holds only in-frame clones, not every one. The table has approximately 190,000 clones, about nine tenths seen once. The specimen was PBMCs. The V and J genes are TRBV10-2 and TRBJ1-3; the D is unclear. The receptor was derived from a man under 40 in good health and CMV-seronegative. CDR3 amino acids: CASSERVGRRDGNTIYF. CDR3 in DNA: TGCGCCAGCAGTGAAAGGGTGGGCAGGAGGGATGGAAACACCATATATTTT.